These 22 T cell receptor beta chains were sequenced from one sample in a study of T cell responses to AZD1222 COVID-19 vaccine. Assay used: immunoSEQ multiplex PCR; TCRdb lists only in-frame clones, some missing. This sample has about 55,000 clones, with roughly nine tenths found just once. The sample in question was peripheral blood, obtained on day 0 of AZD1222 vaccination. These receptors were obtained from an adult in good health.

Turning to this clone: This CDR3 is also generated by other DNA sequences in the sample. The chain joins TRBV2 to TRBJ2-3; a weak D match, TRBD2 (6 bases). The CDR3 length is 15 residues. The V and J ends lost 4 bases and 1 base respectively, with 12 bases between them. CDR1 SNHLY and CDR2 FYNNEI come from the germline V gene. CDR3 amino acids: CASSATGVGTDTQYF. The CDR3 bases are TGTGCCAGCAGTGCAACGGGAGTGGGCACAGATACGCAGTATTTT.

This clone was counted once. This chain links TRBV2 with TRBJ2-7, with 11 positions matching TRBD1. The ends lost 6 bases at V and 9 bases at J; junction bases unmatched: 16. Germline CDR1 SNHLY, CDR2 FYNNEI. The CDR3 has 16 residues. As DNA, the CDR3 is TGTGCCAGCAGGAGGCGGTCCGGACAGGGGGCTCTGGGGCAGTACTTC. The encoded protein is CASRRRSGQGALGQYF.

J is TRBJ2-2 and V is TRBV19, with D possibly being TRBD2 (5 bases). CDR1 and CDR2 from the germline V gene are LNHDA and SQIVND (reference sequence). Trimming took off 4 bases at V and 7 bases at J, with 19 bases between the two ends. CDR3 length: 16 residues. The CDR3: CASSTPGSGKGGELFF. CDR3 in DNA: TGTGCCAGTAGTACCCCGGGGAGCGGTAAGGGCGGGGAGCTGTTTTTT.

This clone was seen a single time. This chain joins TRBV29-1 and TRBJ1-1; a weak D match, TRBD1 (5 bases). This CDR3 contains 12 residues. The germline CDR1 and CDR2 sequences are SQVTM and ANQGSEA. Trimming removed 7 bases at V and 3 bases at J, with 12 bases between. The CDR3, as DNA: TGCAGCGCCCAGGGTAGTTACACTGAAGCTTTCTTT. Translation gives CSAQGSYTEAFF.

This rearrangement joins TRBV5-1 to TRBJ2-5; D unclear. V lost 0 bases and J lost 0, with 9 bases in between. The germline V gene has CDR1 SGHRS and CDR2 YFSETQ. The CDR3 length is 15 residues. CDR3 loop: CASSLEVGHQETQYF. The CDR3 nucleotides are TGCGCCAGCAGCTTGGAAGTAGGGCACCAAGAGACCCAGTACTTC.

The chain carries TRBV2 and TRBJ2-1; 7 nucleotides agree with TRBD1. This CDR3 is built from 14 residues. Per germline, CDR1 SNHLY and CDR2 FYNNEI. J was trimmed by 4 bases and V by 6 bases; bases with no gene match: 6. Here the CDR3 reads CASSATGFYNEQFF. For the CDR3, the DNA is TGTGCCAGCAGCGCGACAGGGTTTTACAATGAGCAGTTCTTC.

The genes are TRBV19 and TRBJ2-1, with D perhaps matching TRBD2 (6 bases). This CDR3 has 16 amino acids. The V gene's germline CDR1 is LNHDA and CDR2 SQIVND (reference sequence). V was clipped by 9 bases and J by 7 bases, with 25 bases between them. For the CDR3, the DNA is TGTGCCAGCAAGACTCATTCCACCGCCGGGGGTAATGAGCAGTTCTTC. It encodes CASKTHSTAGGNEQFF.

This chain connects TRBV6-5 to TRBJ1-5; no definite D call. The CDR3 is 15 residues long. V shed 6 bases and J shed 6 bases, with 18 bases lying between them. Germline values: CDR1 MNHEY, CDR2 SVGAGI. The CDR3 DNA follows: TGTGCCAGCAGCCCATGGGGTGGGTCGGGTCAGCCCCAGCATTTT. This gives the protein CASSPWGGSGQPQHF.

This chain connects TRBV11-3 to TRBJ2-3; 11 bases map to TRBD1. Germline CDR1 SGHNT, CDR2 YENEEA. V lost 4 bases and J lost 4; bases outside the gene matches: 4. The CDR3 is made up of 15 amino acids. CDR3: CASSSGTGGSDTQYF. The CDR3 nucleotides are TGTGCCAGCAGCTCCGGGACAGGGGGATCAGATACGCAGTATTTT.

The rearrangement joins TRBV7-2 to TRBJ1-2; a possible D gene is TRBD1 (5 bases). V lost 5 bases to trimming and J lost 11 bases, with 15 bases between them. Germline V gene data show CDR1 as SGHTA and CDR2 as FQGNSA. The CDR3 is 12 amino acids. CDR3 DNA: TGTGCCAGCAGCAGCAATACAGGTGGTTACACCTTC. Translated, it gives CASSSNTGGYTF.

The chain recombines TRBV6-5 with TRBJ2-6; D is unresolved. V was cut by 9 bases and J by 4 bases, with 7 bases left in between. This CDR3 comprises 12 residues. CDR1 and CDR2 from the germline V gene are MNHEY and SVGAGI. The CDR3: CASRTGANVLTF. Written as DNA, the CDR3 is TGTGCCAGTCGTACGGGGGCCAACGTCCTGACTTTC.

The chain carries TRBV19 and TRBJ1-2; a weak D match, TRBD1 (5 bases). V was shortened by 6 bases and J by 8 bases, with 19 bases between the two germline ends. The CDR3 totals 14 residues. Looked up from germline, CDR1 is LNHDA and CDR2 is SQIVND (reference sequence). CDR3 sequence (DNA): TGTGCCAGTAGCCGTCAGGGCCCCTCGAGGGGCTACACCTTC. Protein product: CASSRQGPSRGYTF.

V gene TRBV27 combines with J gene TRBJ1-2; 7 bases map to TRBD1. Germline CDR1 reads MNHEY; CDR2 reads SMNVEV (reference sequence). After removal of 0 bases from V and 4 bases from J, the junction contained 14 bases not matched to a gene. CDR3 size: 18 residues. The CDR3 DNA is TGTGCCAGCAGTTTATCCGGCGAAGGGGGCGCGAATCTCTATGGCTACACCTTC. Amino acids: CASSLSGEGGANLYGYTF.

The chain links TRBV18 to TRBJ1-2, with TRBD1 identical over 9 bases. After removal of 5 bases from V and 1 base from J, the junction contained 5 bases not matched to a gene. The V gene's germline CDR1 is KGHSH and CDR2 LQKENI. The CDR3 runs 15 residues. CDR3 residues: CASSSGTGNNYGYTF. CDR3 in DNA: TGTGCCAGCTCATCCGGGACAGGGAATAACTATGGCTACACCTTC.

The chain recombines TRBV18 with TRBJ1-1, with a weak D call TRBD1 (5 bases). Trimming left V 3 bases short and J 6 bases short, with 17 bases between. The CDR3 has 15 residues. Per the germline V gene, CDR1 is KGHSH and CDR2 is LQKENI. The CDR3 loop reads CASSPPTGGFPEAFF. CDR3 in DNA: TGTGCCAGCTCACCCCCCACGGGGGGGTTCCCTGAAGCTTTCTTT.

This clone was detected once. At one end the junction does not follow the germline gene, possibly because of a read error. The V call is TRBV6-5, the J call TRBJ2-1; 10 positions match TRBD2. CDR3 size: 13 residues. CDR1 is MNHEY and CDR2 is SVGAGI in the germline V gene. CDR3 region: CASSYSGTSVPVF. CDR3 sequence (DNA): TGTGCCAGCAGTTACTCCGGGACTAGCGTGCCAGTCTTC.

This clone has just one count. V usage is TRBV6-5 and J usage is TRBJ1-4; tentative D call: TRBD1 (6 bases). V dropped 4 bases and J dropped 4 bases, with 13 bases sitting between them. The CDR3 is 15 residues long. CDR1 is MNHEY and CDR2 is SVGAGI in the germline V gene. The CDR3 DNA is TGTGCCAGCAGTTCCCAAGGACAGTTTAATGAAAAACTGTTTTTT. Its translation: CASSSQGQFNEKLFF.

The V call is TRBV11-2, the J call TRBJ2-2; a weak D match, TRBD1 (6 bases). From germline, CDR1 is SGHAT and CDR2 FQNNGV. The CDR3 contains 15 residues. Deletions cut 4 bases from V and 4 bases from J, with 13 bases between. CDR3: CASSSVGGVTGELFF. Here the CDR3 DNA reads TGTGCCAGCAGCTCAGTAGGGGGAGTCACCGGGGAGCTGTTTTTT.

The chain has TRBV18 and TRBJ2-7; maybe TRBD1 (7 bases). V lost 6 bases and J 4 bases, leaving 19 bases between the germline ends. CDR3 length: 15 amino acids. The germline V gene encodes CDR1 KGHSH and CDR2 LQKENI. The CDR3 bases are TGTGCCAGCTCGCTCACCAGGGGGGAGGTTTACGAGCAGTACTTC. Residues: CASSLTRGEVYEQYF.

This sequence joins TRBV11-3 and TRBJ2-1; TRBD2 matches 7 bases. The CDR3 runs to 15 residues. The V and J ends lost 1 base and 0 bases, in that order; junction bases with no gene match: 0. Germline assignment: CDR1 SGHNT and CDR2 YENEEA. This CDR3 is CASSLGGSSYNEQFF. The CDR3 region has the DNA TGTGCCAGCAGCTTAGGCGGGAGCTCCTACAATGAGCAGTTCTTC.

This chain joins TRBV7-9 and TRBJ2-5, with D possibly matching TRBD2 (6 bases). V was clipped by 6 bases and J by 1 base, with 12 bases between them. The CDR3 totals 14 residues. Germline V gene data show CDR1 as SEHNR and CDR2 as FQNEAQ (reference sequence). CDR3 nucleotides: TGTGCCAGCAGGCAGGGTAGCGGCCAAGAGACCCAGTACTTC. Translated: CASRQGSGQETQYF.

The rearrangement links TRBV3-1 (or the pseudogene TRBV3-2) to TRBJ1-4, with D unclear. Trimming took off 5 bases at V and 7 bases at J, with 11 bases between the two ends. Germline CDR1 is LGHDT and CDR2 is YNNKEL (reference sequence). The CDR3 extends over 13 amino acids. As DNA, the CDR3 is TGTGCCAGCAGCGCGACGGACCGTGAAAAACTGTTTTTT. This sequence encodes CASSATDREKLFF.